Presented here are 9 T cell receptor beta chains from one specimen sequenced in a study of T cells in women clearing cervical HPV infection. The method was immunoSEQ multiplex PCR; TCRdb's version includes in-frame clones alone and lacks a portion of them. The sample has about 20,000 clones. Sample: blood buffy coat. Receptors were obtained from a woman between 18 and 70 years old with a cervical HPV16 infection that either progressed to CIN3+ or cleared (not recorded which).

As regards this clone: The CDR3 end falls 3 residues outside the read, so it is completed with the germline J gene. This rearrangement joins TRBV6-2 or TRBV6-3 to TRBJ1-1; 9 bases fit TRBD1. The CDR3 has 13 amino acids. Germline CDR1 is MNHEY and CDR2 is SVGEGT. CDR3 sequence: CASSYRQGETAFF. Partial CDR3 DNA: TGTGCCAGCAGTTACAGACAGGGGGAGACA.

A remark on this clone: The read ends 3 residues early relative to the CDR3; the germline J gene fills the gap. The V gene is TRBV7-9, the J gene TRBJ2-5, with TRBD2 matching 10 bases. Trimming at V came to 3 bases and at J to 3 bases, leaving 4 bases not matched to a gene. Germline CDR1 is SEHNR and CDR2 is FQNEAQ (reference sequence). The CDR3 covers 15 residues. The CDR3 sequence is CASSFAGTSEETQYF. The CDR3 DNA, read in part, is TGTGCCAGCAGCTTCGCCGGGACTAGCGAAGAGACC.

To note about this clone: From the germline J gene comes the end of the CDR3, since the read stops 3 residues before it. The rearrangement uses TRBV20-1 and TRBJ1-2; D is unresolved. CDR1 and CDR2 from the germline V gene are DFQATT and SNEGSKA (reference sequence). This CDR3 contains 14 residues. The CDR3 loop reads CSVSTSGSPYIYTF. The DNA read from the CDR3 is TGCAGTGTTTCGACTAGCGGGAGTCCATACATT.

Details on this clone: The read halts 3 residues ahead of the CDR3 end, with the missing end drawn from the germline J gene. The genes are TRBV20-1 and TRBJ2-3; 11 bases align to TRBD2. CDR1 is DFQATT, CDR2 SNEGSKA, per germline (reference sequence). The length of the CDR3 is 15 residues. CDR3 bases read: TGCAGTGCCATCGCCGGGACTAGCGGACAAGAGACG. This sequence encodes CSAIAGTSGQET. The entire CDR3 sequence reads CSAIAGTSGQETQYF.

Remarks on this clone: The read is 3 residues too short to cover the CDR3 end, so that end is filled in from the germline J gene. V and J are TRBV20-1 and TRBJ2-3; TRBD1 might be the D (5 bases). The germline V gene encodes CDR1 DFQATT and CDR2 SNEGSKA (reference sequence). The CDR3 is 14 amino acids. This chain's CDR3 is CSATLGVSNQPQYF. The covered CDR3 bases are TGCAGTGCGACGTTAGGGGTTAGCAATCAGCCG.

A remark on this clone: The read ends 3 residues early relative to the CDR3; the germline J gene fills the gap. The V and J genes are TRBV6-1 and TRBJ1-2; D not resolved. The CDR3 is 14 amino acids. CDR1 and CDR2 from the germline V gene are MNHNS and SASEGT. Partial CDR3 DNA: TGTGCCAGCAGTGAAGCACCATTCACAGATACC. It encodes CASSEAPFTDT. The whole CDR3 reads CASSEAPFTDTYTF.

Points on this clone: The read ends 3 residues shy of where the CDR3 ends; the end is completed using the germline J gene. The chain carries TRBV20-1 and TRBJ2-1, with 11 bases aligning to TRBD2. This CDR3 is 14 amino acids long. Looked up from germline, CDR1 is DFQATT and CDR2 is SNEGSKA (reference sequence). V lost 6 bases to trimming and J lost 4 bases; unmatched junction nucleotides: 5. The CDR3: CSAEVAGGYNEQFF. Incomplete CDR3 DNA: TGCAGTGCAGAGGTAGCGGGAGGGTACAATGAG.

A note on this clone: The read gets to within 3 residues of the CDR3 end, and the germline J gene fills in the rest. V gene TRBV7-2 combines with J gene TRBJ2-4, with D perhaps TRBD2 (6 bases). The V gene's germline CDR1 is SGHTA and CDR2 FQGNSA. This CDR3 spans 15 amino acids. Incomplete CDR3 DNA: TGTGCCAGCAGTTTGCGCACCGGGACTGAAGATGGT. This translates into CASSLRTGTEDG. The CDR3 in full is CASSLRTGTEDGQYF.

This clone is classed as medium-sized by frequency. The part of the CDR3 DNA that was read is TGTGCCAGCAGCCCCCTGGGGGGAGAGGGGAATGAG. Its translation is CASSPLGGEGNE. Given in full, the CDR3 is CASSPLGGEGNEQFF. The chain recombines TRBV6-2 or TRBV6-3 with TRBJ2-1, with D possibly matching TRBD2 (6 bases). The read ends 3 residues shy of where the CDR3 ends; the end is completed using the germline J gene. Germline V lookup: CDR1 MNHEY, CDR2 SVGEGT. CDR3 length: 15 amino acids. Trimming stripped 6 bases from V and 7 bases from J, with 19 bases between.